This TCR beta chain was sequenced for a study of control samples from healthy donors and cancer patients. Repertoires were generated with immunoSEQ multiplex PCR, while TCRdb's copy carries only in-frame clones and drops some. The sample lists 100,000 to 150,000 clones; approximately 92% were seen once. Germline CDR1 reads MNHEY; CDR2 reads SVGAGI. V was clipped by 0 bases and J by 4 bases, with 4 bases between them. The CDR3 consists of 14 residues. This clone was recorded only once. V gene TRBV6-5 combines with J gene TRBJ2-6; D gene uncertain. Sequencing was done on a sample of blood. This sequence was found in a man aged 35-49 years in good health. The CDR3 sequence is CASSYSIGANVLTF. CDR3 nucleotide sequence: TGTGCCAGCAGTTACTCAATCGGGGCCAACGTCCTGACTTTC.